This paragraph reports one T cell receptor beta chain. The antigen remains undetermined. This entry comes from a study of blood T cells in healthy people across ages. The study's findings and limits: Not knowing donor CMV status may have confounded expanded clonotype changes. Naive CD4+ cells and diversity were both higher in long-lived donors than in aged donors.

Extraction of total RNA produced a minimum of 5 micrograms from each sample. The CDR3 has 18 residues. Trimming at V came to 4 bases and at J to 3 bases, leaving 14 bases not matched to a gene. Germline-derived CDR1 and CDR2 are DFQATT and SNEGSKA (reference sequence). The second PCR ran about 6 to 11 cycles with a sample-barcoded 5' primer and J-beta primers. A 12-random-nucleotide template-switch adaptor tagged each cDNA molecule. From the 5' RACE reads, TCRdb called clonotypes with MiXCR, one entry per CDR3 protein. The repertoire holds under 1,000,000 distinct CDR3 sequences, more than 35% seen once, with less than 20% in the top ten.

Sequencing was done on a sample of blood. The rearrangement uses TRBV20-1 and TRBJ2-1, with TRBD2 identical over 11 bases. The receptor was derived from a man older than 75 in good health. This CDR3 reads CSANPQGLAGGHYNEQFF. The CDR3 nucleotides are TGCAGTGCTAACCCACAAGGGCTAGCGGGAGGCCACTACAATGAGCAGTTCTTC.